This TCR beta chain was sequenced during a study of blood T cell repertoires in COVID-19. Overall study: Samples came from the United States, Italy and Spain, spanning acute and convalescent COVID-19. From T cells, B-cell-depleted T cells, or PBMCs came the material, which was cDNA or gDNA.

Per the original data handling: From reference gene primer amplification, estimates of nucleated cell counts were derived. Sequenced by immunoSEQ multiplex PCR; TCRdb stores in-frame clones only, minus some. From that table come the V and J calls and clone size; the DNA was used to work out D and trimming. Of about 84,000 clones listed, around 88% are singletons. Per the germline V gene, CDR1 is GTSNPN and CDR2 is SVGIG (reference sequence). CDR3 length equals 11 residues. With 3 bases removed from V and 2 bases from J, the gap between germline ends came to 5 bases. The sequence derives from a man older than 75 with active or convalescent COVID-19. Sequencing was carried out using peripheral blood. The chain uses TRBV30 and TRBJ2-7, with D maybe TRBD1 (5 bases). This chain's CDR3 is CAWRGPYEQYF. CDR3 DNA sequence: TGTGCCTGGAGGGGGCCCTACGAGCAGTACTTC.